This entry features one T cell receptor beta chain sequence. Antigen: not known. These data come from a study of graft-versus-host responses after intestinal transplantation. The wider study: Uniformly, recipients were administered anti-thymocyte globulin induction with subsequent tacrolimus and steroids for 3 to 4 years. Study findings and constraints: Detected in recipient marrow were GvH clones, some of which were first observed in ileum or blood.

The CDR3 has 15 amino acids. After removal of 5 bases from V and 5 bases from J, the junction contained 11 bases not matched to a gene. Germline CDR1 is SGHNT and CDR2 is YENEEA. Generated by immunoSEQ multiplex PCR, the TCRdb table keeps only in-frame clones and is missing some. The table shows about 7,600 clones, with about 84% occurring only once. Processing was applied to graft tissue in order to liberate intraepithelial and lamina propria lymphocytes. Sequenced material: ileum tissue, taken approximately 19 weeks after transplant. This clonotype was obtained from a human patient who received an intestinal transplant, so some T cells may come from the graft donor. The V gene is TRBV11-3, the J gene TRBJ2-7, with TRBD1 identical over 8 bases. CDR3 sequence (DNA): TGTGCCAGCAGCCTTGGGCAGGGGGCGAGCAACGAGCAGTACTTC. It is translated as CASSLGQGASNEQYF.